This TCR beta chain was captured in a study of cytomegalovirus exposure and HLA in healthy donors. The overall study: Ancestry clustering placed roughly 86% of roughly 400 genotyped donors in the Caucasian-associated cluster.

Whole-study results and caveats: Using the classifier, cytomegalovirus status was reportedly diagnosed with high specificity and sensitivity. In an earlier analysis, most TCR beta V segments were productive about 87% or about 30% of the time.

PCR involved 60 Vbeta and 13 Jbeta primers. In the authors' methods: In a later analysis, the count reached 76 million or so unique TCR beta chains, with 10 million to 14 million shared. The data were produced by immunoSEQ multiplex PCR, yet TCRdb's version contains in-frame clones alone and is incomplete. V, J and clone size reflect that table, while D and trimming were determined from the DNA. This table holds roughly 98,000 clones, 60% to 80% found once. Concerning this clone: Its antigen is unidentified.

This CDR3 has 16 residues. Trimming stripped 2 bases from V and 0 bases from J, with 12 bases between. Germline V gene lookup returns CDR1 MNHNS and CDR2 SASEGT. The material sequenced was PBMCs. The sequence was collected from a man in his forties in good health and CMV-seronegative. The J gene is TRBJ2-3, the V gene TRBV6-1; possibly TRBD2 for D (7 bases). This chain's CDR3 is CASSERGATSTDTQYF. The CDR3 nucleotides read TGTGCCAGCAGTGAACGGGGGGCAACTAGCACAGATACGCAGTATTTT.